Below are 18 T cell receptor beta chains sequenced from a single sample in a study of T cells after yellow fever vaccination. TCRdb re-analysed the 5' RACE reads in MiXCR, keeping a single row per CDR3 protein. Among roughly 340,000 distinct CDR3 sequences, roughly 4.3% were seen once, and the ten largest hold 24%. The specimen was PBMCs, collected 5 days after the yellow fever booster vaccination. The receptors shown here come from a man aged 18 to 29 who received the YFV17D yellow fever vaccine.

V gene TRBV29-1 combines with J gene TRBJ2-7; perhaps TRBD1 as D (5 bases). Germline assignment: CDR1 SQVTM and CDR2 ANQGSEA. Trimming pared 5 bases from V and 5 bases from J, leaving 13 bases between. CDR3 size: 12 residues. CDR3 nucleotide sequence: TGCAGCGTTATGTTCCTAGGGGACGAGCAGTACTTC. Amino acid sequence: CSVMFLGDEQYF.

This rearrangement joins TRBV6-5 to TRBJ2-3; D is possibly TRBD1 or TRBD2 (5 bases each). Trimming removed 8 bases at V and 2 bases at J, with 23 bases between. This CDR3 has 17 amino acids. CDR1 is MNHEY and CDR2 is SVGAGI in the germline V gene. The CDR3 reads CASGFRGLKGLTDTQYF. As DNA, the CDR3 is TGTGCCAGCGGCTTTCGGGGCCTCAAGGGGCTCACAGATACGCAGTATTTT.

V usage is TRBV7-2 and J usage is TRBJ1-2; 8 bases are a match to TRBD1. The J segment lost 7 bases and the V segment lost 5 bases, leaving 6 bases of the junction unmatched. Germline V gene data show CDR1 as SGHTA and CDR2 as FQGNSA. This CDR3 contains 13 residues. CDR3 residues: CASSRRGPGGYTF. The DNA for the CDR3 is TGTGCCAGCAGCCGCAGGGGGCCGGGTGGCTACACCTTC.

V gene TRBV7-9 combines with J gene TRBJ1-3, with D unresolved. This CDR3 is 15 amino acids long. Trimming took 5 bases from V and 0 from J, leaving 11 bases between them. Germline V gives CDR1 SEHNR, CDR2 FQNEAQ (reference sequence). CDR3 DNA sequence: TGTGCCAGCAGCCCTCCTAAGGGCTCTGGAAACACCATATATTTT. Protein: CASSPPKGSGNTIYF.

This clonotype was observed a handful of times. The rearrangement joins TRBV6-5 to TRBJ2-5; 8 nucleotides agree with TRBD2. The CDR3 contains 14 residues. Germline CDR1 MNHEY, CDR2 SVGAGI. V lost 7 bases, J lost 7 bases, and 11 bases stayed unmatched. CDR3: CASTSGGREVTQYF. In DNA form, the CDR3 reads TGTGCCAGCACCTCCGGGGGGCGGGAGGTGACCCAGTACTTC.

Only a few counts were recorded for this clonotype. The chain is built from TRBV5-1 and TRBJ2-6, with D uncertain. V lost 0 bases to trimming and J lost 0 bases, with 4 bases between them. The germline CDR1 and CDR2 sequences are SGHRS and YFSETQ. The CDR3 runs to 15 residues. CDR3 coding DNA: TGCGCCAGCAGCTTGGCAATCTCTGGGGCCAACGTCCTGACTTTC. This sequence encodes CASSLAISGANVLTF. The full variable domain, rest sourced from reference TRBV5-1 and TRBJ2-6, is KAGVTQTPRYLIKTRGQQVTLSCSPISGHRSVSWYQQTPGQGLQFLFEYFSETQRNKGNFPGRFSGRQFSNSRSEMNVSTLELGDSALYLCASSLAISGANVLTFGAGSRLTVL.

This clonotype was detected many times. J is TRBJ2-2 and V is TRBV7-2, with D maybe TRBD1 (5 bases). Germline V lookup: CDR1 SGHTA, CDR2 FQGNSA. There are 16 residues in the CDR3. The V end lost 0 bases, the J end lost 6 bases, and 14 bases lay between the germline ends. The CDR3 sequence: CASSLATAWGAGELFF. CDR3 DNA: TGTGCCAGCAGCTTAGCCACAGCCTGGGGCGCCGGGGAGCTGTTTTTT.

This clonotype has ten or more counts. The chain is built from TRBV4-3 and TRBJ2-7, with TRBD1 matching 7 bases. J was trimmed by 1 base and V by 0 bases; bases with no gene match: 9. Germline lookup yields CDR1 LGHNA and CDR2 YSLEER. There are 17 residues in the CDR3. The CDR3 DNA sequence: TGCGCCAGCAGCCAAGAAATCGGCGACAGGGTGTCCTACGAGCAGTACTTC. Its translation: CASSQEIGDRVSYEQYF.

At least ten counts were recorded for this clonotype. The chain combines TRBV12-3 or TRBV12-4 with TRBJ1-1; the match to TRBD1 covers 8 bases. CDR3 length: 14 residues. J lost 2 bases, V lost 5 bases, and 4 bases had no gene match. Here the CDR3 DNA reads TGTGCCAGCAGTCAGGGGGCGCGAAACACTGAAGCTTTCTTT. It codes for CASSQGARNTEAFF.

This clonotype was picked up many times. The CDR3 is CASSYSSGGDTQYF. The CDR3 DNA reads TGTGCCAGCAGTTACTCTAGCGGGGGGGATACGCAGTATTTT. This chain connects TRBV6-2 or TRBV6-3 to TRBJ2-3, with TRBD2 matching over 10 bases. The CDR3 has 14 amino acids. Germline V gives CDR1 MNHEY, CDR2 SVGEGT. The V and J ends lost 0 bases and 6 bases, in that order; junction bases with no gene match: 0.

This clonotype was seen a few times. CDR3 sequence: CASSLGGLNEKLFF. The CDR3 DNA reads TGCGCCAGCAGCTTGGGGGGGCTCAATGAAAAACTGTTTTTT. The chain couples TRBV5-1 to TRBJ1-4; TRBD1 is a possible D gene (6 bases). The CDR3 totals 14 residues. Germline lookup yields CDR1 SGHRS and CDR2 YFSETQ. The V gene lost 0 bases and the J gene lost 5 bases, with 8 bases spanning the gap.

This rearrangement joins TRBV20-1 to TRBJ1-5, with 7 positions matching TRBD1. Germline V gene sequence: CDR1 DFQATT, CDR2 SNEGSKA (reference sequence). There are 16 residues in the CDR3. The J segment lost 6 bases and the V segment lost 6 bases, leaving 17 bases of the junction unmatched. CDR3 loop: CSATDFLQGLSQPQHF. As DNA, the CDR3 is TGCAGTGCGACCGACTTCTTACAGGGGTTGAGTCAGCCCCAGCATTTT.

This clonotype appeared many times. The chain employs TRBV9 and TRBJ2-1, with 8 nucleotides matching TRBD1. Germline V gene data show CDR1 as SGDLS and CDR2 as YYNGEE. V was pared by 4 bases and J by 4 bases, with 7 bases of the junction left unmatched. The CDR3 has 15 residues. The CDR3 sequence is CASSSGTGLYNEQFF. The CDR3, as DNA: TGTGCCAGCAGCTCAGGGACAGGCTTATACAATGAGCAGTTCTTC. Full variable domain (outside the CDR3, taken from reference TRBV9 and TRBJ2-1): DSGVTQTPKHLITATGQRVTLRCSPRSGDLSVYWYQQSLDQGLQFLIQYYNGEERAKGNILERFSAQQFPDLHSELNLSSLELGDSALYFCASSSGTGLYNEQFFGPGTRLTVL.

In DNA form, the CDR3 reads TGTGCCAGCAGTTTAGCCTCAAGCCAGACGCTCGATTACAATGAGCAGTTCTTC. Its translation: CASSLASSQTLDYNEQFF. The chain couples TRBV12-3 or TRBV12-4 to TRBJ2-1; D gene ambiguous. The CDR3 runs to 18 residues. The ends were cut back, 0 bases at V and 4 bases at J, with 19 bases in the middle.

This clonotype occurred a few times. A read error is possible here, since a much larger clone lies one base away. The chain employs TRBV7-9 and TRBJ2-3; unclear D gene. The CDR3 spans 11 residues. Between the trimmed V and J ends, which lost 5 bases and 5 bases, there was a span of 5 bases. Germline V gene lookup returns CDR1 SEHNR and CDR2 FQNEAQ (reference sequence). CDR3 DNA sequence: TGTGCCAGCAGCCAAGTAGATACGCAGTATTTT. Translated, it gives CASSQVDTQYF.

This chain uses TRBV7-2 with TRBJ2-3; a weak D match, TRBD2 (5 bases). CDR3 length: 16 amino acids. CDR1 is SGHTA, CDR2 FQGNSA, per germline. V was cut by 1 base and J by 0 bases, with 11 bases left in between. CDR3 in DNA: TGTGCCAGCAGCTTAGTGGGAGCTGGGAGCACAGATACGCAGTATTTT. Its protein product is CASSLVGAGSTDTQYF.

Here the CDR3 reads CASSPRNSNQPQHF. CDR3 DNA: TGTGCCAGCAGCCCCAGGAATAGCAATCAGCCCCAGCATTTT. The chain has TRBV7-9 and TRBJ1-5, with D unresolved. The CDR3 length is 14 residues. CDR1 and CDR2 (germline): SEHNR, FQNEAQ (reference sequence). The V and J ends lost 5 bases and 0 bases respectively, with 8 bases between them.

The gene calls are TRBV4-1 and TRBJ1-2, with D perhaps TRBD1 (6 bases). V dropped 4 bases and J dropped 6 bases, with 15 bases sitting between them. Germline V gene sequence: CDR1 MGHRA, CDR2 YSYEKL. The CDR3 is 14 residues long. CDR3 DNA: TGCGCCAGCAGCCGAGGGCAACAGGGTCATGGCTACACCTTC. This sequence encodes CASSRGQQGHGYTF.